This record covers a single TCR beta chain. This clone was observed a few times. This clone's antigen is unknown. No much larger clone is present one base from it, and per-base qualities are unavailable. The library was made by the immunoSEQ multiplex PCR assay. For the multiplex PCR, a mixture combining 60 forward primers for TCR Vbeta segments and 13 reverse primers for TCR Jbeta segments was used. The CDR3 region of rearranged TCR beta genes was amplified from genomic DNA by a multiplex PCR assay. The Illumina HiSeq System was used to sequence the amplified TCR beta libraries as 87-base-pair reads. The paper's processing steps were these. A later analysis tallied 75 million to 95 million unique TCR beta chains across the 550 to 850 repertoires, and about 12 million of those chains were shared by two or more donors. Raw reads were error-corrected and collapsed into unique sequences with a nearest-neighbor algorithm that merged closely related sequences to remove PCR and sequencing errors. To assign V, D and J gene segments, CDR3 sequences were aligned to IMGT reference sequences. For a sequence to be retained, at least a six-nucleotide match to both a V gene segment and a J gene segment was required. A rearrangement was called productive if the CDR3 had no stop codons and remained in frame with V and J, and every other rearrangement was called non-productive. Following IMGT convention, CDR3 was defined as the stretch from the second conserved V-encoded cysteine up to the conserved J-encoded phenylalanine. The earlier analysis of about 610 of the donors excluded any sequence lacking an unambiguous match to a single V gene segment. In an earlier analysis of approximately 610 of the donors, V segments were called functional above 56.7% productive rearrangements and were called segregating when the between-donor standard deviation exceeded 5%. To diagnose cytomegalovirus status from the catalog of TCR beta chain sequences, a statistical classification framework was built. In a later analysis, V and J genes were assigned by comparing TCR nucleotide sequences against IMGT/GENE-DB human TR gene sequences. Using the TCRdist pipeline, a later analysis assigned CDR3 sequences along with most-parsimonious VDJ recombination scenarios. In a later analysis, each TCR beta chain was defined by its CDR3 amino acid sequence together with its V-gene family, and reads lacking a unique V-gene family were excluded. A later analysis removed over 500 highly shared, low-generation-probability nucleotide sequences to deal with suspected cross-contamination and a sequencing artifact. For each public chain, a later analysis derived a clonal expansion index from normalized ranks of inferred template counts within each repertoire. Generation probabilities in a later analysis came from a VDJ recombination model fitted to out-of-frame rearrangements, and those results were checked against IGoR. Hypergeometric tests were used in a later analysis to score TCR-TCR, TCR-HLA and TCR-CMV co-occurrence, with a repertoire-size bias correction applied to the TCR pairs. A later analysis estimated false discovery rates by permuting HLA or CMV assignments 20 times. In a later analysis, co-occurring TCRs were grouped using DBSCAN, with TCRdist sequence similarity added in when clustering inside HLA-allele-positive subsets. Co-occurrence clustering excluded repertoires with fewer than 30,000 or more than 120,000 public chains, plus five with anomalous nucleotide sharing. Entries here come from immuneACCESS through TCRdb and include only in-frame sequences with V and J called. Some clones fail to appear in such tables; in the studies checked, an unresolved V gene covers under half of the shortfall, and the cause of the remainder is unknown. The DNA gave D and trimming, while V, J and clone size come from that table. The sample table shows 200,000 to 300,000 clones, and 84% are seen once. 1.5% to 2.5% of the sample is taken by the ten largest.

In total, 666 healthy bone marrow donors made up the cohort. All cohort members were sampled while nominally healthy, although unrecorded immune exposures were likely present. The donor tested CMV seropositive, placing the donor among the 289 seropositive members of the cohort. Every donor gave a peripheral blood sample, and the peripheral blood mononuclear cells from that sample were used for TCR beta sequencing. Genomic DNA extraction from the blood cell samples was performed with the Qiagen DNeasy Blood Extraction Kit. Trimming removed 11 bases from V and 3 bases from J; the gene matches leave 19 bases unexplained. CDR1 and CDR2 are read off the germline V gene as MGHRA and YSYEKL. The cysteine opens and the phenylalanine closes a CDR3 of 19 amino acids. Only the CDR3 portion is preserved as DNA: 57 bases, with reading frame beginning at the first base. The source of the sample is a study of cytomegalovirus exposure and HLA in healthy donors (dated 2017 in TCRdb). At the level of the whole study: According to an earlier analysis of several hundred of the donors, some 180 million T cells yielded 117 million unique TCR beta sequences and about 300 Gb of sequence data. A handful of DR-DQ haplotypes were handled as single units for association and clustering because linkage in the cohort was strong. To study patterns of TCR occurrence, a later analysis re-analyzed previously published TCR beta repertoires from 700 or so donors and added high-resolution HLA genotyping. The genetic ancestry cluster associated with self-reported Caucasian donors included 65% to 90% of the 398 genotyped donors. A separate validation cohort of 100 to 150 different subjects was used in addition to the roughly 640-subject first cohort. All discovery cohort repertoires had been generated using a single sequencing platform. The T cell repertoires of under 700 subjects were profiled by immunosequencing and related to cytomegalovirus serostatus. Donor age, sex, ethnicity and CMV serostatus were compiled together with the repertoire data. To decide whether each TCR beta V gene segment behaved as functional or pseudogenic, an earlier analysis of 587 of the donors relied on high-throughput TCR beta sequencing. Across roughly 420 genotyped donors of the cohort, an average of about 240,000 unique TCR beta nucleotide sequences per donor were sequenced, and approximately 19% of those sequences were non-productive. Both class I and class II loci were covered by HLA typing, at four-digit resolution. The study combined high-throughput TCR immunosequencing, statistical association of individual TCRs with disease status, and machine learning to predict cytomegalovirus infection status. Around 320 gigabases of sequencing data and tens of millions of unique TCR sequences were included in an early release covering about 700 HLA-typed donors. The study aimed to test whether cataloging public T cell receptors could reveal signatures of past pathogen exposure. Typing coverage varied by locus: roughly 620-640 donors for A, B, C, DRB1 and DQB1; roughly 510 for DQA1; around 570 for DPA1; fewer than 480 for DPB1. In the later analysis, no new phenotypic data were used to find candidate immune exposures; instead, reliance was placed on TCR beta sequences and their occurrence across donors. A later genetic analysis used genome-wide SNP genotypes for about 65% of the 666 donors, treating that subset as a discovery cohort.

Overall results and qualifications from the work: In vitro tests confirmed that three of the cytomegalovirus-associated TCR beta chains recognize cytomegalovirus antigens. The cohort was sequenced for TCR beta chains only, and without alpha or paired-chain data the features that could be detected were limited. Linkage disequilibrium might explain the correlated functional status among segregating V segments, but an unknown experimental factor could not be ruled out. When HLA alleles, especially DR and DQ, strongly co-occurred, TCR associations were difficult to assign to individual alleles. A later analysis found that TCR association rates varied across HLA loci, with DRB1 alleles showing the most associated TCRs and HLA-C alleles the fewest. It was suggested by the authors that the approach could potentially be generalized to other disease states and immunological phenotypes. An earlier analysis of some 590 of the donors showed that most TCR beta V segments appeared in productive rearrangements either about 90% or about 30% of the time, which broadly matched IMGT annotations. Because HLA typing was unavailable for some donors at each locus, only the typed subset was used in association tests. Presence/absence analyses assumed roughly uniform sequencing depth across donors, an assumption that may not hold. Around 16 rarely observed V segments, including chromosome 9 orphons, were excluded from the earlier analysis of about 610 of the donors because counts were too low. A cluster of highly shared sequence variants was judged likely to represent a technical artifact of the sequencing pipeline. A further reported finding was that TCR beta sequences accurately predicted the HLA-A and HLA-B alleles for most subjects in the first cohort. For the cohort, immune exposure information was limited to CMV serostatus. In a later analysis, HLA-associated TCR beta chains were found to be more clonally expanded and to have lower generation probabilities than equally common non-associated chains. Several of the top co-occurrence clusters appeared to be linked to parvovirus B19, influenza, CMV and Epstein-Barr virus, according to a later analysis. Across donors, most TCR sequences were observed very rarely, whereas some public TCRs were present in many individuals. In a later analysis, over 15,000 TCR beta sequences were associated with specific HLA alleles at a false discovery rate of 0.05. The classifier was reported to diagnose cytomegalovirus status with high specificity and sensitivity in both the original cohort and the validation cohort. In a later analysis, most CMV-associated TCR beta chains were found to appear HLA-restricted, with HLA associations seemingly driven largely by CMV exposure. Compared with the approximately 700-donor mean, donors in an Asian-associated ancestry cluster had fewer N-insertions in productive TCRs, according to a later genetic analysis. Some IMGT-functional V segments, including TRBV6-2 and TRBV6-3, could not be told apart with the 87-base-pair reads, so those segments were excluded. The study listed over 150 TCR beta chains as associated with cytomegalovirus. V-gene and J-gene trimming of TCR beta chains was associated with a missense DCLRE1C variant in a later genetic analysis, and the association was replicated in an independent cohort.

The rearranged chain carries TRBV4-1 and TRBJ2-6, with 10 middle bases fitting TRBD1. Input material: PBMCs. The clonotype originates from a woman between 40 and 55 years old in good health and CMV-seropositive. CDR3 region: CAGKELRDRGLCGANVLTF. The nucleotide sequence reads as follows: TGCGCCGGCAAAGAGCTCCGGGACAGGGGTCTCTGTGGGGCCAACGTCCTGACTTTC.